A few counts support the clone carrying this T cell receptor (beta chain). These data belong to a study of blood T cell repertoires in COVID-19. About the research overall: The samples span acute and convalescent COVID-19 from the United States, Italy and Spain.

Participant-reported clinical history was the basis for cohort assignment. Cohort 3 recovered donors had two negative PCRs, clearance, or symptom resolution. With V trimmed by 5 bases and J by 1 base, 3 bases remained unmatched. The CDR3 totals 15 residues. The V gene's germline CDR1 is SGHTA and CDR2 FQGTGA. Profiled with immunoSEQ multiplex PCR; TCRdb holds only in-frame clones, not every one. The sample lists 150,000 or so clones, 75% to 80% occurring once. The chain is built from TRBV7-3 and TRBJ1-2; 11 nucleotides agree with TRBD1. The sequence was collected from a woman aged 50 to 65 who had recovered from COVID-19. Sequenced sample: PBMCs or T cells enriched from blood (not recorded which). CDR3 amino acids: CASSPGTGGNYGYTF. The DNA for the CDR3 is TGTGCCAGCAGCCCCGGGACAGGGGGTAACTATGGCTACACCTTC.